The source of this T cell receptor beta chain is a study of OX40 agonist ivuxolimab in advanced cancers. The study in broad terms: Ivuxolimab, which targeted the costimulatory receptor OX40 (CD134), was an agonistic, fully human IgG2 monoclonal antibody. Among the roughly 52 dose-escalation patients, around 19 had hepatocellular carcinoma, 15 or so melanoma, 9 renal cell carcinoma and 9 head and neck cancer. Peripheral TCRbeta sequencing was intended to test whether TCR sequence diversity was altered and clonal T-cell expansion was caused by ivuxolimab. Patients were allowed to have had prior anti-PD-1, anti-PD-L1 or anti-CTLA-4 therapy, and approximately 39% of the dose-escalation patients had been treated with checkpoint inhibitors. The paper reports the monotherapy dose-escalation portion (N = 52 patients) of the phase I ivuxolimab trial. The dose-escalation cohort was roughly 80% male with a mean age of around 64 years, ranging from roughly 20 to 80. Intravenous ivuxolimab was administered to patients every 2 weeks at six dose levels: 0.01, 0.1, 0.3, 1.5, 3 and 10 mg/kg. Partial responses occurred in three dose-escalation patients, of whom one had hepatocellular carcinoma and two had cutaneous melanoma.

The trial excluded patients who had a history of autoimmune disease or were on systemic immunosuppression. Peripheral blood for TCR sequencing was collected from all dose cohorts at baseline, on cycle 4 day 1, and on cycle 7 day 1. The samples were taken from a phase I, first-in-human, multicenter, open-label dose-escalation trial of ivuxolimab. Adults with locally advanced or metastatic melanoma, renal cell, hepatocellular, or head and neck squamous cell carcinoma were enrolled in the trial. CD4+ and CD8+ T cells were sorted separately from peripheral blood before TCR sequencing. Points on this clone: The clone's antigen remains unknown. Per-nucleotide qualities are absent, and no much larger clonotype sits a single base away.

For sequencing of the TCRbeta CDR3 region, genomic DNA was extracted from the sorted cells. The immunoSEQ Assay was used for sequencing of TCRbeta CDR3 regions. Not all clones reach the TCRdb copy of this immuneACCESS table, which keeps in-frame sequences only. Checked studies attribute under half of the gap to unresolved V genes and leave the rest unexplained. This sample gives about 21,000 clones in total; over 75% of them show up just once. The top ten clones comprise about 16% of the sample. V drops 5 bases and J drops 7 bases, leaving 19 bases in between. Measured from the cysteine to the phenylalanine, the CDR3 is 15 residues long. The DNA shown is the 45-base CDR3, in frame from base 1. The germline V gene sets CDR1 to SGHDT and CDR2 to YYEEEE. Beyond this particular receptor, the publication reports: In the 0.1-3.0 mg/kg groups, partial responders were among the patients with the lowest normalized peripheral clonal expansion, particularly in CD8+ T cells. After ivuxolimab, expanded clones were on average more numerous among CD8+ T cells than among CD4+ T cells. Which antigens the clonally expanded peripheral T cells were specific for was not determined. At doses from 0.1 to 3.0 mg/kg, clonal expansion was seen in both CD4+ and CD8+ blood T cells between baseline and week 6. Low levels of normalized T-cell clonal expansion were also seen in some patients who did not respond.

The TCR comes from an adult with an advanced solid tumor such as melanoma, head and neck, liver or kidney cancer. The sequences come from CD4+ or CD8+ T cells sorted from blood, collected in a trial of the OX40 agonist ivuxolimab. Recombination joined TRBV5-6 with TRBJ2-1, with the D gene uncertain. The CDR3 in this case is CASSRALSPLNEQFF. The nucleotides are TGTGCCAGCAGTCGGGCCCTATCCCCCCTGAATGAGCAGTTCTTC. With all but the CDR3 taken from the reference TRBV5-6 and TRBJ2-1 genes, the full variable domain is: DAGVTQSPTHLIKTRGQQVTLRCSPKSGHDTVSWYQQALGQGPQFIFQYYEEEERQRGNFPDRFSGHQFPNYSSELNVNALLLGDSALYLCASSRALSPLNEQFFGPGTRLTVL.